Following are 32 T cell receptor beta chains from one sample sequenced in a study of response to subunit inactivated influenza vaccine. TCRdb analysed the RT-PCR reads with MiXCR anew, one entry per CDR3 protein. The sample contains 550,000 to 800,000 distinct CDR3 sequences, approximately 15% of which appear only once. Material: PBMCs from blood, obtained about 14 days before vaccination. All receptors come from a man aged 50-59 years who received an inactivated influenza vaccine.

The J gene is TRBJ1-2, the V gene TRBV4-1; D is perhaps TRBD1 (5 bases). CDR1 MGHRA and CDR2 YSYEKL come from the germline V gene. Deletions cut 4 bases from V and 2 bases from J, with 17 bases between. The CDR3 contains 16 residues. The CDR3 here is CASSLPGGKKNYGYTF. CDR3 nucleotides: TGCGCCAGCAGCCTCCCGGGGGGTAAGAAAAACTATGGCTACACCTTC.

This clonotype was observed many times. V and J are TRBV7-2 and TRBJ2-4; TRBD2 matches 16 bases. Unmatched junction bases numbered 6, after V lost 3 bases and J lost 7 bases. There are 17 residues in the CDR3. Germline lookup yields CDR1 SGHTA and CDR2 FQGNSA. The CDR3 spells CASSFQGLAGGLNIQYF. CDR3 in DNA: TGTGCCAGCAGCTTCCAGGGACTAGCGGGGGGGCTGAACATTCAGTACTTC.

This clonotype was picked up many times. The gene calls are TRBV7-8 and TRBJ2-5, with 10 bases that match TRBD2. The CDR3 spans 17 residues. From germline, CDR1 is SGHVS and CDR2 FQNEAQ. V lost 5 bases to trimming and J lost 2 bases; unmatched junction nucleotides: 11. This chain's CDR3 is CASSGSPSGRFQETQYF. The CDR3 bases are TGTGCCAGCAGCGGAAGTCCTAGCGGGAGATTTCAAGAGACCCAGTACTTC.

The chain employs TRBV11-1 and TRBJ2-3; the match to TRBD2 covers 10 bases. This CDR3 is 14 amino acids long. CDR1 and CDR2 (germline): SGHAT, FQDESV (reference sequence). Trimming at V came to 3 bases and at J to 4 bases, leaving 1 base not matched to a gene. CDR3 sequence (DNA): TGTGCCAGCAGCTTGGGACTAGCGTCAGATACGCAGTATTTT. It yields the protein CASSLGLASDTQYF.

This clonotype was observed at least ten times. The gene calls are TRBV29-1 and TRBJ2-1, with 9 bases identical to TRBD1. Trimming at V came to 4 bases and at J to 4 bases, leaving 5 bases not matched to a gene. This CDR3 is 14 amino acids long. Germline V gene sequence: CDR1 SQVTM, CDR2 ANQGSEA. CDR3 region: CSVVGTGMYNEQFF. CDR3 nucleotide sequence: TGCAGCGTTGTTGGGACAGGGATGTACAATGAGCAGTTCTTC.

The chain recombines TRBV25-1 with TRBJ2-5; TRBD2 agrees at 7 bases. The V gene end was trimmed by 7 bases and the J gene end by 3 bases; junction bases not matched to a gene: 11. The CDR3 has 15 amino acids. CDR1 and CDR2 (germline): MGHDK, SYGVNS. The CDR3 region has the DNA TGTGCCAGCACGTCCTGGGCTAGCGGAAAAGAGACCCAGTACTTC. This translates into CASTSWASGKETQYF.

The V and J genes are TRBV6-1 and TRBJ1-4; D possibly corresponds to TRBD1 (5 bases). Between the trimmed V and J ends, which lost 6 bases and 10 bases, there was a span of 18 bases. CDR3 size: 14 residues. Germline lookup yields CDR1 MNHNS and CDR2 SASEGT. The CDR3 sequence is CASRKDLRGGKLFF. The CDR3 bases are TGTGCCAGCAGAAAGGACCTGAGGGGCGGAAAACTGTTTTTT.

In this sample, this clonotype turned up a few times. The gene calls are TRBV4-3 and TRBJ2-1, with D maybe TRBD2 (6 bases). This CDR3 has 15 amino acids. From germline, CDR1 is LGHNA and CDR2 YSLEER. Trimming pared 1 base from V and 9 bases from J, leaving 16 bases between. The CDR3 region has the DNA TGCGCCAGCAGCCAAGGTTCGGGACTTCTTTCTGAGCAGTTCTTC. Residues: CASSQGSGLLSEQFF.

This clonotype was detected only a few times. V gene TRBV7-2 combines with J gene TRBJ2-3; D is uncertain. The CDR3 runs 12 residues. Trimming shortened V by 8 bases and J by 4 bases, and 10 bases separated the two germline ends. Germline lookup yields CDR1 SGHTA and CDR2 FQGNSA. CDR3 amino acids: CASGLASDTQYF. In DNA, the CDR3 is TGTGCCAGCGGTCTGGCCTCAGATACGCAGTATTTT. The whole variable domain, filled in from reference TRBV7-2 and TRBJ2-3, reads GAGVSQSPSNKVTEKGKDVELRCDPISGHTALYWYRQSLGQGLEFLIYFQGNSAPDKSGLPSDRFSAERTGGSVSTLTIQRTQQEDSAVYLCASGLASDTQYFGPGTRLTVL.

The rearrangement uses TRBV5-1 and TRBJ2-7; the D call may be TRBD1 or TRBD2 (5 bases each). The CDR3 is made up of 14 amino acids. Per the germline V gene, CDR1 is SGHRS and CDR2 is YFSETQ. V dropped 4 bases and J dropped 4 bases, with 15 bases sitting between them. The CDR3 protein is CASSPGRFQYEQYF. DNA for the CDR3: TGCGCCAGCAGCCCGGGACGCTTTCAATACGAGCAGTACTTC.

The rearrangement uses TRBV20-1 and TRBJ1-5; D gene uncertain. The CDR3 covers 12 residues. Germline loops: CDR1 DFQATT, CDR2 SNEGSKA (reference sequence). Trimming stripped 2 bases from V and 8 bases from J, with 10 bases between. The CDR3 here is CSARSPWEPQHF. The CDR3 region has the DNA TGCAGTGCTAGATCCCCTTGGGAGCCCCAGCATTTT.

The chain combines TRBV9 with TRBJ2-3, with D maybe TRBD1 (6 bases). CDR3 size: 14 residues. V was trimmed by 3 bases and J by 7 bases, leaving 15 bases between them. Germline CDR1 is SGDLS and CDR2 is YYNGEE. This chain's CDR3 is CASSGSFRGNTQYF. The CDR3 nucleotides are TGTGCCAGCAGCGGGAGCTTCAGGGGAAATACGCAGTATTTT.

This clonotype was counted many times. The chain recombines TRBV5-4 with TRBJ2-1, with unresolved D. In germline, CDR1 is SGHNT, CDR2 YYREEE (reference sequence). Deletions cut 6 bases from V and 4 bases from J, with 11 bases between. The CDR3 has 13 amino acids. The CDR3 DNA reads as TGTGCCAGCACTCCAGGCCGATACAATGAGCAGTTCTTC. Encoded protein: CASTPGRYNEQFF.

V usage is TRBV24-1 and J usage is TRBJ2-3, with 7 bases identical to TRBD1. The CDR3 consists of 15 residues. J gave up 2 bases and V 4 bases, and 5 bases lay outside the gene matches. Germline values: CDR1 KGHDR, CDR2 SFDVKD. CDR3 amino acids: CATSEGDSFTDTQYF. CDR3 DNA sequence: TGTGCCACCAGTGAGGGGGACAGTTTCACAGATACGCAGTATTTT.

The chain uses TRBV6-2 or TRBV6-3 and TRBJ2-7; TRBD1 aligns across 7 bases. The CDR3 length is 12 residues. V shed 2 bases, J shed 6 bases, and the junction held 1 base outside the gene matches. Germline loops: CDR1 MNHEY, CDR2 SVGEGT. The CDR3 spells CASSYDRAEQYF. CDR3 DNA: TGTGCCAGCAGTTACGACAGGGCCGAGCAGTACTTC.

This clonotype came up a few times. This chain links TRBV3-1 with TRBJ2-7; 9 bases map to TRBD2. J was trimmed by 4 bases and V by 1 base; bases with no gene match: 5. CDR1 and CDR2 from the germline V gene are LGHDT and YNNKEL (reference sequence). The CDR3 loop spans 15 amino acids. The CDR3 is CASSQAAGGPYEQYF. The CDR3 DNA is TGTGCCAGCAGCCAAGCTGCGGGAGGGCCATACGAGCAGTACTTC.

The table lists this clonotype with a few counts. The V and J genes are TRBV7-9 and TRBJ2-3; D is ambiguous. Germline V gives CDR1 SEHNR, CDR2 FQNEAQ (reference sequence). The CDR3 spans 16 residues. With 3 bases removed from V and 0 bases from J, the gap between germline ends came to 13 bases. CDR3 bases: TGTGCCAGCAGCTTTGCATGGAGACTTAGCACAGATACGCAGTATTTT. This sequence encodes CASSFAWRLSTDTQYF. The whole variable domain, remainder taken from reference TRBV7-9 and TRBJ2-3, is DTGVSQNPRHKITKRGQNVTFRCDPISEHNRLYWYRQTLGQGPEFLTYFQNEAQLEKSRLLSDRFSAERPKGSFSTLEIQRTEQGDSAMYLCASSFAWRLSTDTQYFGPGTRLTVL.

The sample holds many counts of this clonotype. CDR3 sequence (DNA): TGCAGTGCTAGGCCCGGTAGGAACACTGAAGCTTTCTTT. Encoded protein: CSARPGRNTEAFF. The chain uses TRBV20-1 and TRBJ1-1; D unclear. The length of the CDR3 is 13 residues. In germline, CDR1 is DFQATT, CDR2 SNEGSKA (reference sequence). Deletions cut 3 bases from V and 1 base from J, with 9 bases between.

The chain is built from TRBV4-3 and TRBJ2-7, with D hard to call. The CDR3 has 16 amino acids. V was pared by 0 bases and J by 0 bases, with 12 bases between. CDR1 and CDR2 (germline): LGHNA, YSLEER. CDR3 in DNA: TGCGCCAGCAGCCAAGATTGGCTGATGAACTCCTACGAGCAGTACTTC. Amino acids: CASSQDWLMNSYEQYF.

V and J are TRBV20-1 and TRBJ1-1, with a possible D match to TRBD1 (5 bases). Per germline, CDR1 DFQATT and CDR2 SNEGSKA (reference sequence). The CDR3 sequence is 13 residues long. V lost 7 bases to trimming and J lost 1 base, with 13 bases between them. The CDR3 nucleotides are TGCAGTGAAACTTTGGGGGGGAACACTGAAGCTTTCTTT. The encoded protein is CSETLGGNTEAFF.

This clonotype came up many times. This chain connects TRBV7-6 to TRBJ2-3; possibly TRBD2 for D (5 bases). Trimming left V 5 bases short and J 1 base short, with 13 bases between. Germline CDR1 reads SGHVS; CDR2 reads FNYEAQ. The CDR3 consists of 15 residues. The CDR3 protein is CASSRGPVGTDTQYF. The CDR3 DNA follows: TGTGCCAGCAGCCGCGGGCCAGTGGGCACAGATACGCAGTATTTT.

The genes are TRBV20-1 and TRBJ2-5, with 7 nucleotides matching TRBD1. This CDR3 contains 14 residues. The J segment lost 5 bases and the V segment lost 0 bases, leaving 6 bases of the junction unmatched. CDR1 is DFQATT and CDR2 is SNEGSKA in the germline V gene (reference sequence). This CDR3 is CSARDIVRGETQYF. CDR3 in DNA: TGCAGTGCTAGAGATATTGTCAGGGGGGAGACCCAGTACTTC.

This chain uses TRBV3-1 with TRBJ1-4; no firm D call. Germline values: CDR1 LGHDT, CDR2 YNNKEL (reference sequence). V was clipped by 0 bases and J by 4 bases, with 12 bases between them. This CDR3 is 16 amino acids long. The CDR3 DNA sequence: TGTGCCAGCAGCCAAGAGAGTTTGGCTGGTAATGAAAAACTGTTTTTT. Protein sequence: CASSQESLAGNEKLFF.

This clonotype appeared a few times. V is TRBV19 and J is TRBJ2-1; D is perhaps TRBD1 (6 bases). CDR1 LNHDA and CDR2 SQIVND come from the germline V gene (reference sequence). The V and J ends lost 1 base and 6 bases respectively, with 7 bases between them. The CDR3 covers 13 residues. This chain's CDR3 is CASSIGRGNEQFF. In nucleotides, the CDR3 is TGTGCCAGTAGTATAGGCAGGGGCAATGAGCAGTTCTTC. The full variable domain, rest sourced from reference TRBV19 and TRBJ2-1, is DGGITQSPKYLFRKEGQNVTLSCEQNLNHDAMYWYRQDPGQGLRLIYYSQIVNDFQKGDIAEGYSVSREKKESFPLTVTSAQKNPTAFYLCASSIGRGNEQFFGPGTRLTVL.

The CDR3 reads CASSVGRDRSYTEAFF. CDR3 coding DNA: TGTGCCAGCAGCGTAGGTCGGGACAGGTCCTACACTGAAGCTTTCTTT. The chain recombines TRBV9 with TRBJ1-1; 8 positions agree with TRBD1. The germline gives CDR1 SGDLS, CDR2 YYNGEE. V dropped 0 bases and J dropped 3; count of bases not matched to a gene: 7. CDR3 size: 16 residues.

The genes are TRBV4-1 and TRBJ2-2; TRBD2 agrees at 12 bases. The CDR3 contains 20 residues. Trimming took 1 base from V and 4 from J; bases not matched to a gene: 13. The V gene's germline CDR1 is MGHRA and CDR2 YSYEKL. CDR3 protein: CASSQVGSSGGATITGELFF. The CDR3 nucleotides are TGCGCCAGCAGCCAAGTCGGATCTAGCGGGGGGGCTACGATCACCGGGGAGCTGTTTTTT.

This clonotype was counted at least ten times. The J gene is TRBJ2-3, the V gene TRBV20-1; D unclear. Germline V gene lookup returns CDR1 DFQATT and CDR2 SNEGSKA (reference sequence). V was pared by 3 bases and J by 5 bases, with 12 bases between. There are 13 residues in the CDR3. DNA of the CDR3: TGCAGTGCTAGTAGGATTGTAGAAGATACGCAGTATTTT. Its translation is CSASRIVEDTQYF.

The table lists this clonotype with a few counts. The V gene is TRBV5-1, the J gene TRBJ2-7; TRBD1 might be the D (6 bases). The CDR3 runs to 16 residues. The germline gives CDR1 SGHRS, CDR2 YFSETQ. The V and J ends lost 1 base and 2 bases respectively, with 16 bases between them. The CDR3 nucleotides are TGCGCCAGCAGCTTGATGACAGGAACAACAGCCTACGAGCAGTACTTC. This codes for CASSLMTGTTAYEQYF.

The chain recombines TRBV4-2 with TRBJ2-7; D might be TRBD2 (6 bases). V dropped 4 bases and J dropped 0 bases, with 13 bases sitting between them. The germline V gene encodes CDR1 LGHNA and CDR2 YNFKEQ. The CDR3 is 15 residues long. Written as DNA, the CDR3 is TGTGCCAGCAGCCCAGGGTGGGGAGGCTCCTACGAGCAGTACTTC. It translates to CASSPGWGGSYEQYF.

The chain joins TRBV7-9 to TRBJ2-7; D is tentatively TRBD1 or TRBD2 (6 bases each). Trimming left V 1 base short and J 2 bases short, with 9 bases between. The V gene's germline CDR1 is SEHNR and CDR2 FQNEAQ (reference sequence). The CDR3 length is 14 residues. The CDR3 DNA is TGTGCCAGCAGCTTAGACGGGGGCCCCTACGAGCAGTACTTC. As protein: CASSLDGGPYEQYF.

This clonotype appeared a few times. The rearrangement joins TRBV11-2 to TRBJ2-1, with 11 bases fitting TRBD2. In germline, CDR1 is SGHAT, CDR2 FQNNGV. The CDR3 covers 17 residues. V shed 4 bases, J shed 5 bases, and the junction held 10 bases outside the gene matches. The CDR3 sequence is CASSYTDWTSGHNEQFF. CDR3 in DNA: TGTGCCAGCAGCTACACCGATTGGACTAGCGGGCACAATGAGCAGTTCTTC. Based on the CDR3 plus reference TRBV11-2 and TRBJ2-1, the full variable domain is EAGVAQSPRYKIIEKRQSVAFWCNPISGHATLYWYQQILGQGPKLLIQFQNNGVVDDSQLPKDRFSAERLKGVDSTLKIQPAKLEDSAVYLCASSYTDWTSGHNEQFFGPGTRLTVL.

The chain has TRBV12-3 or TRBV12-4 and TRBJ1-4, with D unclear. The germline V and J ends were trimmed by 2 bases and 8 bases, with 18 bases remaining between them. This CDR3 region has 16 residues. In nucleotides, the CDR3 is TGTGCCAGCAGTTTAACCCTCGAAGGGTTACAGGAAAAACTGTTTTTT. Encoded protein: CASSLTLEGLQEKLFF.